Presented here are 4 T cell receptor beta chains from one specimen sequenced in a study of identifying expanded T cells in peripheral blood. This table comes from immunoSEQ multiplex PCR, and its TCRdb copy is limited to in-frame clones, with some not included. The sample includes about 110,000 clones, about 87% of them seen just once. The source material was blood. These receptors were taken from a person aged 18 to 75 in good health.

The chain employs TRBV23-1 and TRBJ2-3; 12 bases are a match to TRBD1. TRBV23-1 qualifies as an ORF whose function is uncertain. CDR3 length: 19 residues. J gave up 4 bases and V 8 bases, and 19 bases lay outside the gene matches. The CDR3 nucleotides read TGCGCCAGCGTGAAAATCAGGCGGTGGGACAGGGGGCGCGCAGATACGCAGTATTTT. Translating it yields CASVKIRRWDRGRADTQYF.

This chain joins TRBV30 and TRBJ2-3; D tentatively reads TRBD1 or TRBD2 (5 bases each). V lost 5 bases and J lost 6, with 15 bases in between. The germline V gene has CDR1 GTSNPN and CDR2 SVGIG (reference sequence). The CDR3 extends over 13 amino acids. The CDR3 bases are TGTGCCTGGGGGCAGGGAGCCATTGATACGCAGTATTTT. It yields the protein CAWGQGAIDTQYF.

The chain uses TRBV14 and TRBJ1-1, with a tentative D call TRBD1 (5 bases). Trimming took off 1 base at V and 11 bases at J, with 11 bases between the two ends. Germline loops: CDR1 SGHDN, CDR2 FVKESK. This CDR3 contains 12 residues. The CDR3 spells CASSQVGEGAFF. DNA for the CDR3: TGTGCCAGCAGCCAAGTGGGGGAGGGGGCTTTCTTT.

CDR3 nucleotide sequence: TGCGCCAGCAGCTTCACCCTACAGGGGAATGATTCACCCCTCCACTTT. Residues: CASSFTLQGNDSPLHF. The V call is TRBV5-1, the J call TRBJ1-6, with 7 bases matching TRBD1. J was trimmed by 8 bases and V by 2 bases; bases with no gene match: 10. Germline CDR1 reads SGHRS; CDR2 reads YFSETQ. The CDR3 consists of 16 residues.